Below, 27 T cell receptor beta chains from the same sample are listed, as sequenced in a study of blood T cell repertoires in COVID-19. Generated by immunoSEQ multiplex PCR, the TCRdb table keeps only in-frame clones and is missing some. The data contain roughly 150,000 clones, around nine tenths of them seen just once; the ten biggest clones take up 10%. Sequences were obtained from peripheral blood. Receptors originate from a woman aged 70 to 79 with COVID-19, enrolled during active disease.

This clone was seen a handful of times. One end of the junction varies from germline; a read error may be responsible. Other DNA sequences from this sample encode an identical CDR3 as well. The rearrangement uses TRBV29-1 and TRBJ2-5; the match to TRBD2 covers 7 bases. Germline assignment: CDR1 SQVTM and CDR2 ANQGSEA. The CDR3 is made up of 14 amino acids. The CDR3 spells CRVGGLGGGETQYF. In DNA form, the CDR3 reads TGCAGGGTTGGGGGACTGGGGGGGGGAGAGACCCAGTACTTC.

This chain uses TRBV9 with TRBJ1-5; 7 bases line up with TRBD1. CDR1 is SGDLS, CDR2 YYNGEE, per germline. After removal of 4 bases from V and 5 bases from J, the junction contained 9 bases not matched to a gene. This CDR3 is 15 amino acids long. CDR3 bases: TGTGCCAGCAGCCTTCACAAGGGGGCCCATCAGCCCCAGCATTTT. Residues: CASSLHKGAHQPQHF.

V usage is TRBV20-1 and J usage is TRBJ1-2; unclear D gene. The V gene's germline CDR1 is DFQATT and CDR2 SNEGSKA (reference sequence). The CDR3 spans 11 residues. Trimming stripped 3 bases from V and 6 bases from J, with 8 bases between. The CDR3 DNA reads TGCAGTGCTAGGGAACAGCATGGCTACACCTTC. This translates into CSAREQHGYTF.

The chain links TRBV19 to TRBJ1-5; D not resolved. The V gene lost 2 bases and the J gene lost 1 base, with 9 bases spanning the gap. Germline CDR1 and CDR2: LNHDA and SQIVND (reference sequence). The CDR3 is made up of 15 amino acids. CDR3 nucleotide sequence: TGTGCCAGTAGTATATTAGTCGTCAGCAATCAGCCCCAGCATTTT. Its translation is CASSILVVSNQPQHF.

A few counts support this clone. The genes are TRBV5-6 and TRBJ1-2, with D maybe TRBD1 (6 bases). The V gene's germline CDR1 is SGHDT and CDR2 YYEEEE. V shed 0 bases and J shed 9 bases, with 21 bases lying between them. This CDR3 has 16 residues. This CDR3 is CASSLVWRREGGSYTF. CDR3 bases: TGTGCCAGCAGCTTGGTATGGCGCAGAGAAGGGGGTAGCTACACCTTC.

This rearrangement joins TRBV7-3 to TRBJ1-1; D might be TRBD1 (5 bases). The V gene's germline CDR1 is SGHTA and CDR2 FQGTGA. V was pared by 0 bases and J by 0 bases, with 8 bases between. The CDR3 is 15 amino acids. The CDR3 sequence is CASSLTTVMNTEAFF. Written as DNA, the CDR3 is TGTGCCAGCAGCTTAACGACAGTTATGAACACTGAAGCTTTCTTT.

The chain carries TRBV14 and TRBJ1-2; possible D gene TRBD1, 6 bases. Between the trimmed V and J ends, which lost 5 bases and 4 bases, there was a span of 11 bases. Germline V gives CDR1 SGHDN, CDR2 FVKESK. The CDR3 runs to 13 residues. CDR3 protein: CASSYRDTYGYTF. As DNA, the CDR3 is TGTGCCAGCAGCTACCGGGACACCTATGGCTACACCTTC.

The chain combines TRBV28 with TRBJ2-5; 7 nucleotides align to TRBD2. Germline V lookup: CDR1 MDHEN, CDR2 SYDVKM. The junction had 7 bases not matched to a gene; V was cut back by 7 bases and J by 5 bases. The CDR3 consists of 13 residues. The CDR3 region is CASIRGREETQYF. CDR3 sequence (DNA): TGTGCCAGCATAAGAGGGAGGGAGGAGACCCAGTACTTC. Variable domain in full (rest from reference TRBV28 and TRBJ2-5): DVKVTQSSRYLVKRTGEKVFLECVQDMDHENMFWYRQDPGLGLRLIYFSYDVKMKEKGDIPEGYSVSREKKERFSLILESASTNQTSMYLCASIRGREETQYFGPGTRLLVL.

CDR3: CASRSRQGDNTGELFF. The CDR3 DNA is TGTGCCAGCAGATCCAGACAGGGGGATAACACCGGGGAGCTGTTTTTT. V and J are TRBV7-8 and TRBJ2-2; TRBD1 agrees at 9 bases. Per germline, CDR1 SGHVS and CDR2 FQNEAQ. This CDR3 contains 16 residues. V lost 6 bases to trimming and J lost 2 bases; unmatched junction nucleotides: 7.

The chain couples TRBV10-3 to TRBJ1-4; D possibly corresponds to TRBD1 (5 bases). Trimming pared 0 bases from V and 5 bases from J, leaving 10 bases between. Germline CDR1 reads ENHRY; CDR2 reads SYGVKD. The CDR3 covers 15 residues. This CDR3 is CAISESGDSNEKLFF. In DNA form, the CDR3 reads TGTGCCATCAGTGAGTCTGGAGACAGCAATGAAAAACTGTTTTTT.

The V gene is TRBV5-1, the J gene TRBJ1-6, with 9 bases aligning to TRBD1. CDR1 SGHRS and CDR2 YFSETQ come from the germline V gene. Trimming cost V 0 bases and J 9 bases; bases outside gene matches: 7. The CDR3 consists of 16 residues. CDR3 DNA sequence: TGCGCCAGCAGCTTGGCCGGGGACAGGGAAATTTCACCCCTCCACTTT. Translation gives CASSLAGDREISPLHF.

This clone was counted once. This chain joins TRBV5-1 and TRBJ2-3; a weak D match, TRBD1 (7 bases). The V and J ends lost 3 bases and 1 base respectively, with 15 bases between them. In germline, CDR1 is SGHRS, CDR2 YFSETQ. The CDR3 totals 16 residues. CDR3: CASSWEDRPGTDTQYF. The CDR3 DNA sequence: TGCGCCAGCAGCTGGGAGGACAGGCCAGGCACAGATACGCAGTATTTT.

The chain is built from TRBV2 and TRBJ1-4; 9 nucleotides align to TRBD1. Germline CDR1 reads SNHLY; CDR2 reads FYNNEI. The CDR3 is made up of 13 amino acids. With V trimmed by 7 bases and J by 7 bases, 4 bases remained unmatched. The chain's CDR3 is CASKGQGSEKLFF. The CDR3 DNA reads as TGTGCCAGCAAGGGACAGGGAAGTGAAAAACTGTTTTTT.

The chain employs TRBV5-1 and TRBJ1-6, with 12 positions matching TRBD1. CDR3 length equals 15 residues. Germline V CDR1 and CDR2: SGHRS, YFSETQ. With V trimmed by 4 bases and J by 8 bases, 4 bases remained unmatched. The CDR3 sequence: CASSQGQGADSPLHF. Here the CDR3 DNA reads TGCGCCAGCAGCCAGGGACAGGGGGCGGATTCACCCCTCCACTTT.

The rearrangement uses TRBV28 and TRBJ1-2; D is unresolved. Trimming took off 5 bases at V and 0 bases at J, with 10 bases between the two ends. Germline V gene data show CDR1 as MDHEN and CDR2 as SYDVKM. The CDR3 spans 14 residues. The CDR3 loop reads CASSLPRPNYGYTF. The CDR3 nucleotides read TGTGCCAGCAGTCTCCCCCGTCCTAACTATGGCTACACCTTC.

The chain employs TRBV5-5 and TRBJ1-2, with D perhaps TRBD1 (6 bases). With 4 bases removed from V and 0 bases from J, the gap between germline ends came to 19 bases. The CDR3 is 17 amino acids. Germline loops: CDR1 SGHKS, CDR2 YYEKEE (reference sequence). In nucleotides, the CDR3 is TGTGCCAGCAGCCCTACGTGGAAAGGGGGAGCTAACTATGGCTACACCTTC. It specifies CASSPTWKGGANYGYTF.

This chain links TRBV5-1 with TRBJ1-1; the match to TRBD1 covers 8 bases. The CDR3 contains 14 residues. The V segment lost 4 bases and the J segment 3 bases; nucleotides outside the gene matches: 5. Germline lookup yields CDR1 SGHRS and CDR2 YFSETQ. As DNA, the CDR3 is TGCGCCAGCAGCCCGAGGGGACAGGACACTGAAGCTTTCTTT. It yields the protein CASSPRGQDTEAFF.

V gene TRBV30 combines with J gene TRBJ1-2; maybe TRBD1 (6 bases). The ends were cut back, 3 bases at V and 4 bases at J, with 12 bases in the middle. Germline V gives CDR1 GTSNPN, CDR2 SVGIG (reference sequence). The CDR3 loop spans 13 amino acids. CDR3 bases: TGTGCCTGGAGCGTACAGGGCGGCTATGGCTACACCTTC. Translation gives CAWSVQGGYGYTF.

The chain carries TRBV6-4 and TRBJ2-3; no firm D call. Germline CDR1 and CDR2: MRHNA and SNTAGT. V shed 2 bases and J shed 2 bases, with 5 bases lying between them. This CDR3 contains 13 residues. CDR3 DNA sequence: TGTGCCAGCAGTGACCCCAACACAGATACGCAGTATTTT. It encodes CASSDPNTDTQYF.

The chain employs TRBV19 and TRBJ1-5; the D gene is possibly TRBD1 (6 bases). The CDR3 has 14 residues. The V gene lost 5 bases and the J gene lost 3 bases, with 11 bases spanning the gap. CDR1 and CDR2 (germline): LNHDA, SQIVND (reference sequence). The CDR3 DNA reads as TGTGCCAGTAGTCATCAGGGGATCAATCAGCCCCAGCATTTT. It specifies CASSHQGINQPQHF.

Points on this clone: A read error may produce the germline difference seen at one junction end. J is TRBJ2-3 and V is TRBV19; 8 bases are shared with TRBD1. This CDR3 comprises 14 residues. The germline CDR1 and CDR2 sequences are LNHDA and SQIVND (reference sequence). Here the CDR3 DNA reads TGTGCCAGTAGTACCGTAAGGACAGGGCAATGGATTTTTTTT. Protein product: CASSTVRTGQWIFF.

In its sample, this clone was seen once. The genes are TRBV5-1 and TRBJ1-6, with 12 bases identical to TRBD1. Germline CDR1 and CDR2: SGHRS and YFSETQ. Losses at the gene ends were 4 bases for V and 0 bases for J; bases not matched to a gene: 11. This CDR3 region has 20 residues. The CDR3 coding sequence is TGCGCCAGCAGCGAGGTTCTCGGGACAGGGGGCCGCTCCTATAATTCACCCCTCCACTTT. Translated, it gives CASSEVLGTGGRSYNSPLHF.

The gene calls are TRBV5-5 and TRBJ1-2; D is unclear. CDR3 length: 15 residues. The V gene's germline CDR1 is SGHKS and CDR2 YYEKEE (reference sequence). V was pared by 0 bases and J by 5 bases, with 14 bases between. The CDR3 DNA sequence: TGTGCCAGCAGCTTGGTGGCTCAGGTGACGTATGGCTACACCTTC. It codes for CASSLVAQVTYGYTF. Full variable domain (missing parts from reference TRBV5-5 and TRBJ1-2): DAGVTQSPTHLIKTRGQQVTLRCSPISGHKSVSWYQQVLGQGPQFIFQYYEKEERGRGNFPDRFSARQFPNYSSELNVNALLLGDSALYLCASSLVAQVTYGYTFGSGTRLTVV.

The J gene is TRBJ2-3, the V gene TRBV24-1, with 8 bases matching TRBD2. This CDR3 comprises 14 residues. Germline CDR1 KGHDR, CDR2 SFDVKD. Losses at the gene ends were 4 bases for V and 6 bases for J; bases not matched to a gene: 5. The CDR3 loop is CATSEAGDADTQYF. For the CDR3, the DNA is TGTGCCACCAGTGAAGCGGGAGACGCGGATACGCAGTATTTT.

The V gene is TRBV5-6, the J gene TRBJ1-2; 10 nucleotides line up with TRBD1. The V and J ends lost 0 bases and 3 bases, in that order; junction bases with no gene match: 5. CDR3 length: 16 amino acids. CDR1 and CDR2 (germline): SGHDT, YYEEEE. The CDR3, as DNA: TGTGCCAGCAGCTTGGTTGGGACAGGGGTAGACTATGGCTACACCTTC. Amino acids: CASSLVGTGVDYGYTF.

The gene calls are TRBV6-5 and TRBJ1-2; perhaps TRBD1 as D (6 bases). Trimming cost V 5 bases and J 3 bases, with 10 bases left between them. Germline lookup yields CDR1 MNHEY and CDR2 SVGAGI. This CDR3 region has 13 residues. The CDR3 loop reads CASSKQGYYGYTF. The CDR3 DNA reads TGTGCCAGCAGTAAACAGGGATACTATGGCTACACCTTC.

This clone came up a few times. The rearrangement joins TRBV7-9 to TRBJ2-7; 8 bases line up with TRBD1. V was clipped by 5 bases and J by 6 bases; unmatched bases: 9. Germline loops: CDR1 SEHNR, CDR2 FQNEAQ (reference sequence). The CDR3 has 14 amino acids. CDR3 residues: CASSLDRESGEQYF. CDR3 nucleotide sequence: TGTGCCAGCAGCCTGGACAGGGAATCTGGCGAGCAGTACTTC.